The 8 T cell receptor beta chains presented below share a single source sample, sequenced in a study of CD8 T cells in ankylosing spondylitis. In TCRdb, the 5' RACE reads were re-called with MiXCR into one record per CDR3 protein. There are some 100,000 distinct CDR3 sequences in the sample; roughly 8.3% occur only once, and approximately 9.7% lies in the top ten. The sample consisted of blood, either unsorted or a sorted T cell fraction (not recorded which). These receptors were obtained from a male donor with ankylosing spondylitis or in good health (not recorded which).

This clonotype was picked up a small number of times. The rearrangement uses TRBV20-1 and TRBJ2-6, with D possibly matching TRBD1 (5 bases). Trimming pared 4 bases from V and 1 base from J, leaving 14 bases between. The CDR3 extends over 16 amino acids. CDR1 DFQATT and CDR2 SNEGSKA come from the germline V gene (reference sequence). CDR3 in amino acids: CSAKFQGGSGANVLTF. As DNA, the CDR3 is TGCAGTGCTAAGTTCCAGGGTGGGTCTGGGGCCAACGTCCTGACTTTC.

There are many counts of this clonotype. The chain has TRBV6-4 and TRBJ2-7, with 10 bases that match TRBD1. Germline V gene data show CDR1 as MRHNA and CDR2 as SNTAGT. V shed 6 bases, J shed 6 bases, and the junction held 11 bases outside the gene matches. The CDR3 is 15 amino acids. As DNA, the CDR3 is TGTGCCAGCAGACTACCCGGGACAGGGGATCGCGAGCAGTACTTC. This encodes CASRLPGTGDREQYF.

V is TRBV5-1 and J is TRBJ2-7; the D call may be TRBD1 or TRBD2 (5 bases each). V lost 4 bases, J lost 0 bases, and 20 bases lay in between. Germline V gives CDR1 SGHRS, CDR2 YFSETQ. This CDR3 is built from 17 residues. The CDR3 region has the DNA TGCGCCAGCAGCCCCCGCCCCGGGGCCCAAAGCTCCTACGAGCAGTACTTC. This translates into CASSPRPGAQSSYEQYF.

In its sample, this clonotype was seen many times. The gene calls are TRBV12-3 or TRBV12-4 and TRBJ2-2; 14 bases fit TRBD2. This CDR3 is built from 18 residues. With V trimmed by 6 bases and J by 0 bases, 6 bases remained unmatched. Written as DNA, the CDR3 is TGTGCCAGCAGCCGCGGGACTAGCGGGGGCCCGAACACCGGGGAGCTGTTTTTT. This codes for CASSRGTSGGPNTGELFF.

Details on this clonotype: A much larger clone is a single base away; this may be a read error. The V and J genes are TRBV11-2 and TRBJ2-3, with D possibly TRBD2 on 6 matching bases. There are 15 residues in the CDR3. From germline, CDR1 is SGHAT and CDR2 FQNNGV. CDR3 sequence reads: CVSTLEGSSTDTQYF. The DNA of the CDR3 is TGTGTCAGCACCCTGGAGGGATCTAGCACAGATACGCAGTATTTT.

The sample holds a few counts of this clonotype. This chain connects TRBV5-1 to TRBJ2-5; D is perhaps TRBD2 (6 bases). Germline CDR1 reads SGHRS; CDR2 reads YFSETQ. The CDR3 totals 15 residues. With 4 bases removed from V and 1 base from J, the gap between germline ends came to 14 bases. CDR3 in DNA: TGCGCCAGCAGCGTAAACACCGGGGGCCAAGAGACCCAGTACTTC. It specifies CASSVNTGGQETQYF. The full variable domain, in which reference TRBV5-1 and TRBJ2-5 provide the parts outside the CDR3, is KAGVTQTPRYLIKTRGQQVTLSCSPISGHRSVSWYQQTPGQGLQFLFEYFSETQRNKGNFPGRFSGRQFSNSRSEMNVSTLELGDSALYLCASSVNTGGQETQYFGPGTRLLVL.

The chain links TRBV2 to TRBJ2-7; TRBD1 matches at 10 bases. V dropped 8 bases and J dropped 4; count of bases not matched to a gene: 5. The CDR3 is made up of 13 amino acids. CDR1 and CDR2 (germline): SNHLY, FYNNEI. CDR3 sequence (DNA): TGTGCCAGCTATTGGGACAGGGGATACGAGCAGTACTTC. As protein: CASYWDRGYEQYF.

This clonotype was picked up many times. V gene TRBV4-1 combines with J gene TRBJ2-1, with a tentative D call TRBD2 (5 bases). V gave up 1 base and J gave up 1 base, with 17 bases separating them. Germline V CDR1 and CDR2: MGHRA, YSYEKL. This CDR3 contains 18 residues. The CDR3 here is CASSQGARGPVSYNEQFF. The DNA for the CDR3 is TGCGCCAGCAGCCAAGGAGCGAGAGGGCCGGTATCCTACAATGAGCAGTTCTTC.